The 28 T cell receptor beta chains given below trace back to one sample, sequenced in a study of glioma-infiltrating T cells. The iRepertoire nested amplicon-rescue multiplex PCR amplified TCR alpha and beta CDR3s from RNA. Each CDR3 protein is one row after TCRdb ran MiXCR on the multiplex PCR reads. The sample carries under 130,000 distinct CDR3 sequences, 25% to 35% recorded once. The sequenced sample consisted of glioma tissue, nonneoplastic brain tissue, or PBMCs (not recorded which). These receptors came from a human donor with low-grade glioma or glioblastoma, undergoing nonglioma brain surgery, or in good health (not recorded which).

For this clonotype: This may be a read error: a much more frequent sequence differs by one nucleotide. The rearrangement uses TRBV7-3 and TRBJ1-5; D is undetermined. The germline V and J ends were trimmed by 2 bases and 3 bases, with 8 bases remaining between them. This CDR3 has 14 residues. Germline-derived CDR1 and CDR2 are SGHTA and FQGTGA. The CDR3 DNA reads as TGTGCCAGCAGCTTAGGATTACACAATCAGCCCCAGCATTTT. Its protein is CASSLGLHNQPQHF.

This clonotype came up many times. The CDR3 nucleotides are TGTGCCAGCAGTTACATCAGGGCCGCCTACGAGCAGTACTTC. This translates into CASSYIRAAYEQYF. The rearrangement uses TRBV28 and TRBJ2-7, with D tentatively TRBD1 (5 bases). The CDR3 consists of 14 residues. Germline V gives CDR1 MDHEN, CDR2 SYDVKM. Trimming left V 4 bases short and J 2 bases short, with 12 bases between.

This rearrangement joins TRBV30 to TRBJ1-5; TRBD1 matches 9 bases. The germline V gene has CDR1 GTSNPN and CDR2 SVGIG (reference sequence). Trimming took 3 bases from V and 5 from J; bases not matched to a gene: 5. This CDR3 contains 14 residues. CDR3 DNA: TGTGCCTGGAGCCAGACAGGGGGTCATCAGCCCCAGCATTTT. As protein: CAWSQTGGHQPQHF.

Many counts were recorded for this clonotype. The chain has TRBV6-1 and TRBJ2-1, with TRBD2 matching 9 bases. CDR3 length equals 15 residues. Germline values: CDR1 MNHNS, CDR2 SASEGT. After removal of 5 bases from V and 6 bases from J, the junction contained 8 bases not matched to a gene. CDR3 in amino acids: CASSKLRGGFNEQFF. CDR3 nucleotide sequence: TGTGCCAGCAGTAAACTGCGGGGGGGCTTCAATGAGCAGTTCTTC.

The table lists this clonotype with many counts. The chain uses TRBV7-8 and TRBJ2-5, with 7 positions matching TRBD2. The V gene's germline CDR1 is SGHVS and CDR2 FQNEAQ. V was pared by 8 bases and J by 8 bases, with 8 bases of the junction left unmatched. The CDR3 runs to 12 residues. This CDR3 is CASAAGTGTQYF. As DNA, the CDR3 is TGTGCCAGCGCAGCGGGGACCGGAACCCAGTACTTC. The variable domain in full, with the rest retrieved from reference TRBV7-8 and TRBJ2-5, is GAGVSQSPRYKVAKRGQDVALRCDPISGHVSLFWYQQALGQGPEFLTYFQNEAQLDKSGLPSDRFFAERPEGSVSTLKIQRTQQEDSAVYLCASAAGTGTQYFGPGTRLLVL.

This clonotype showed up many times. CDR3 DNA: TGTGCCAGCAGCCACCCCGCCCGAGGGAATGAGCAGTTCTTC. Residues: CASSHPARGNEQFF. This chain joins TRBV14 and TRBJ2-1, with TRBD2 as a possible D gene (5 bases). Germline V lookup: CDR1 SGHDN, CDR2 FVKESK. The V end lost 3 bases, the J end lost 7 bases, and 13 bases lay between the germline ends. This CDR3 is 14 amino acids long. Filled out from reference TRBV14 and TRBJ2-1, the complete variable domain reads EAGVTQFPSHSVIEKGQTVTLRCDPISGHDNLYWYRRVMGKEIKFLLHFVKESKQDESGMPNNRFLAERTGGTYSTLKVQPAELEDSGVYFCASSHPARGNEQFFGPGTRLTVL.

On this clonotype: Sequence at one end of the junction differs from germline and may be a read error. The chain links TRBV4-1 to TRBJ1-5; D gene unclear. Germline-derived CDR1 and CDR2 are MGHRA and YSYEKL. There are 17 residues in the CDR3. CDR3 amino acids: CARSQDYGSYSNQPQHF. CDR3 nucleotide sequence: TGCGCCAGAAGCCAAGATTATGGGAGTTATAGCAATCAGCCCCAGCATTTT.

This clonotype was recorded at least ten times. The chain employs TRBV28 and TRBJ2-1; D uncertain. V lost 5 bases and J lost 5, with 4 bases in between. Germline CDR1 reads MDHEN; CDR2 reads SYDVKM. The length of the CDR3 is 11 residues. CDR3 sequence (DNA): TGTGCCAGCAGTAAAAACAATGAGCAGTTCTTC. Residues: CASSKNNEQFF.

The chain links TRBV6-6 to TRBJ1-5; D might be TRBD1 (5 bases). Trimming removed 4 bases at V and 4 bases at J, with 11 bases between. CDR3 length: 14 amino acids. CDR1 and CDR2 (germline): MNHNY, SVGAGI (reference sequence). CDR3 DNA: TGTGCCAGCAGTTGTAATGGGGGAAATCAGCCCCAGCATTTT. Its translation: CASSCNGGNQPQHF.

As regards this clonotype: The CDR3 end shows no conserved phenylalanine or tryptophan, and so a read error is likely. V is TRBV20-1 and J is TRBJ2-5; 10 bases fit TRBD2. Germline lookup yields CDR1 DFQATT and CDR2 SNEGSKA (reference sequence). CDR3 length: 16 residues. V dropped 4 bases and J dropped 5; count of bases not matched to a gene: 13. The CDR3 DNA follows: TGCAGTGCTATAGTAGCGGGGGGCTTAAAATTGGAGACCCAGTACTCC. The encoded protein is CSAIVAGGLKLETQYS.

At least ten counts were recorded for this clonotype. CDR3 loop: CASLPEGIGGNGYTF. In DNA form, the CDR3 reads TGTGCCAGCCTCCCTGAGGGGATTGGGGGGAATGGCTACACCTTC. The rearrangement links TRBV27 to TRBJ1-2; weak D call: TRBD1 (5 bases). V dropped 8 bases and J dropped 6 bases, with 22 bases sitting between them. CDR1 and CDR2 from the germline V gene are MNHEY and SMNVEV (reference sequence). The length of the CDR3 is 15 residues.

This clonotype occurred many times. The J gene is TRBJ1-2, the V gene TRBV7-2; the match to TRBD1 covers 9 bases. The CDR3 contains 16 residues. Looked up from germline, CDR1 is SGHTA and CDR2 is FQGNSA. V trimming: 5 bases; J trimming: 0 bases; junction bases outside the gene matches: 7. This chain's CDR3 is CASSPGQGLANYGYTF. The CDR3 region has the DNA TGTGCCAGCAGCCCAGGACAGGGGTTAGCTAACTATGGCTACACCTTC.

This clonotype was seen repeatedly, ten times or more. CDR3 bases: TGTGCCAGCAGCCTTCTGACATTTGGAAACACCATATATTTT. Translating gives CASSLLTFGNTIYF. The J gene is TRBJ1-3, the V gene TRBV4-2; D remains ambiguous. CDR1 and CDR2 (germline): LGHNA, YNFKEQ. The CDR3 is made up of 14 amino acids. V dropped 4 bases and J dropped 3 bases, with 10 bases sitting between them.

Remarks on this clonotype: Given a much more abundant clone one base away, this may be a read error. The rearrangement uses TRBV10-3 and TRBJ1-1; D unclear. Germline values: CDR1 ENHRY, CDR2 SYGVKD. This CDR3 comprises 13 residues. The DNA of the CDR3 is TGTGCCATCAGTGAGTCGGCGAAGTCTGAAGCTTTATTT. Amino acid sequence: CAISESAKSEALF.

At least ten counts were recorded for this clonotype. The V and J genes are TRBV2 and TRBJ1-6; D is undetermined. The germline V and J ends were trimmed by 7 bases and 7 bases, with 17 bases remaining between them. CDR1 SNHLY and CDR2 FYNNEI come from the germline V gene. This CDR3 has 15 residues. CDR3 loop: CASKPRATPNSPLHF. The DNA for the CDR3 is TGTGCCAGCAAGCCACGCGCTACGCCCAATTCACCCCTCCACTTT.

In its sample, this clonotype was seen many times. J is TRBJ1-1 and V is TRBV18; no firm D call. The CDR3 is 16 residues long. Trimming removed 6 bases at V and 1 base at J, with 18 bases between. The germline CDR1 and CDR2 sequences are KGHSH and LQKENI. CDR3 DNA: TGTGCCAGCTCGTTAGGACTGCGGTCGTCGAACACTGAAGCTTTCTTT. Its protein is CASSLGLRSSNTEAFF.

This chain links TRBV20-1 with TRBJ1-2; D might be TRBD1 (5 bases). Germline CDR1 DFQATT, CDR2 SNEGSKA (reference sequence). Trimming pared 1 base from V and 9 bases from J, leaving 21 bases between. The length of the CDR3 is 15 residues. As DNA, the CDR3 is TGCAGTGCTAGAGGGGACCGTTCTTTGGGTCATTGCTACACCTTC. This translates into CSARGDRSLGHCYTF.

The chain links TRBV7-6 to TRBJ1-2; D unclear. The CDR3 contains 13 residues. CDR1 and CDR2 (germline): SGHVS, FNYEAQ. The germline V and J ends were trimmed by 10 bases and 4 bases, with 16 bases remaining between them. The CDR3: CANTSGFSYGYTF. Written as DNA, the CDR3 is TGTGCCAACACCTCAGGCTTCAGCTATGGCTACACCTTC. Full variable domain (rest looked up from reference TRBV7-6 and TRBJ1-2): GAGVSQSPRYKVTKRGQDVALRCDPISGHVSLYWYRQALGQGPEFLTYFNYEAQQDKSGLPNDRFSAERPEGSISTLTIQRTEQRDSAMYRCANTSGFSYGYTFGSGTRLTVV.

Concerning this clonotype itself: One base away lies a much larger clone, so this may be a sequencing read error. The chain joins TRBV4-2 to TRBJ2-1; a possible D gene is TRBD2 (5 bases). Germline-derived CDR1 and CDR2 are LGHNA and YNFKEQ. Trimming took off 4 bases at V and 0 bases at J, with 10 bases between the two ends. This CDR3 has 15 amino acids. CDR3 residues: CASSPAESSYNEQFF. In nucleotides, the CDR3 is TGTGCCAGCAGCCCAGCGGAGAGCTCCTACAATGAGCAGTTCTTC.

This rearrangement joins TRBV7-9 to TRBJ1-6; D gene uncertain. The germline V gene encodes CDR1 SEHNR and CDR2 FQNEAQ (reference sequence). V gave up 5 bases and J gave up 6 bases, with 11 bases separating them. There are 14 residues in the CDR3. The CDR3 protein is CASSPERFNSPLHF. CDR3 sequence (DNA): TGTGCCAGCAGCCCGGAGCGTTTTAATTCACCCCTCCACTTT.

As concerns this clonotype: One end of the junction does not line up with germline, which may come from a read error. V usage is TRBV12-3 or TRBV12-4 and J usage is TRBJ2-5; D is unclear. The length of the CDR3 is 14 residues. CDR3 residues: CATSRHGEQETQYF. The DNA of the CDR3 is TGTGCCACCAGTAGACATGGGGAACAAGAGACCCAGTACTTC.

Remarks on this clonotype: It may be a read error: a sequence one base away is much more abundant. The rearrangement joins TRBV7-2 to TRBJ1-1; possible D gene TRBD1, 6 bases. The V gene's germline CDR1 is SGHTA and CDR2 FQGNSA. The CDR3 is 14 residues long. The V and J ends lost 5 bases and 4 bases respectively, with 14 bases between them. The CDR3 region is CASSATRTATEAFF. The CDR3 DNA reads TGTGCCAGCAGCGCAACCAGGACAGCCACTGAAGCTTTCTTT.

This clonotype was seen at least ten times. The chain employs TRBV10-3 and TRBJ1-6, with a weak D call TRBD1 (5 bases). With 7 bases removed from V and 10 bases from J, the gap between germline ends came to 14 bases. The CDR3 covers 13 residues. Germline CDR1 is ENHRY and CDR2 is SYGVKD. For the CDR3, the DNA is TGTGCCATCACGGGCACCGAGGGGTCACCCCTCCACTTT. This gives the protein CAITGTEGSPLHF.

This clonotype has a handful of counts. This chain connects TRBV18 to TRBJ2-1, with 8 bases that match TRBD1. CDR1 and CDR2 (germline): KGHSH, LQKENI. J lost 9 bases, V lost 10 bases, and 17 bases had no gene match. The CDR3 is made up of 15 amino acids. The CDR3 sequence: CATSPPGGVNGEQFF. The CDR3 nucleotides read TGTGCCACCAGCCCCCCAGGGGGCGTAAATGGTGAGCAGTTCTTC.

This clonotype was observed a handful of times. J is TRBJ2-1 and V is TRBV28, with 10 nucleotides matching TRBD2. Looked up from germline, CDR1 is MDHEN and CDR2 is SYDVKM. This CDR3 has 15 amino acids. V shed 8 bases and J 9 bases; nucleotides not matched to a gene: 13. In DNA form, the CDR3 reads TGTGCCAGCCTGACTCGAGCGGGGGGGCTTGTTGAGCAGTTCTTC. Translated: CASLTRAGGLVEQFF.

The genes are TRBV18 and TRBJ2-3, with 8 bases that match TRBD1. The CDR3 sequence is 14 residues long. Germline loops: CDR1 KGHSH, CDR2 LQKENI. With 5 bases clipped from V and 1 base from J, the junction kept 2 bases outside the gene matches. The DNA for the CDR3 is TGTGCCAGCTCAAGGACAGGGCGCACAGATACGCAGTATTTT. This codes for CASSRTGRTDTQYF.

This clonotype was seen ten or more times. The chain is built from TRBV19 and TRBJ1-5; D is uncertain. V shed 4 bases and J shed 0 bases, with 13 bases lying between them. The CDR3 is made up of 16 amino acids. The germline CDR1 and CDR2 sequences are LNHDA and SQIVND (reference sequence). This chain's CDR3 is CASSSRSVNSNQPQHF. Written as DNA, the CDR3 is TGTGCCAGTAGTAGTCGATCAGTTAATAGCAATCAGCCCCAGCATTTT.

The CDR3 region is CASSLILATNEKLFF. The CDR3 DNA reads as TGTGCCAGCAGCTTGATCCTTGCAACTAATGAAAAACTGTTTTTT. The chain has TRBV7-9 and TRBJ1-4; D is ambiguous. V was shortened by 3 bases and J by 0 bases, with 8 bases between the two germline ends. The CDR3 spans 15 residues. Germline-derived CDR1 and CDR2 are SEHNR and FQNEAQ (reference sequence). Drawing the rest from reference TRBV7-9 and TRBJ1-4, the complete variable domain is DTGVSQNPRHKITKRGQNVTFRCDPISEHNRLYWYRQTLGQGPEFLTYFQNEAQLEKSRLLSDRFSAERPKGSFSTLEIQRTEQGDSAMYLCASSLILATNEKLFFGSGTQLSVL.